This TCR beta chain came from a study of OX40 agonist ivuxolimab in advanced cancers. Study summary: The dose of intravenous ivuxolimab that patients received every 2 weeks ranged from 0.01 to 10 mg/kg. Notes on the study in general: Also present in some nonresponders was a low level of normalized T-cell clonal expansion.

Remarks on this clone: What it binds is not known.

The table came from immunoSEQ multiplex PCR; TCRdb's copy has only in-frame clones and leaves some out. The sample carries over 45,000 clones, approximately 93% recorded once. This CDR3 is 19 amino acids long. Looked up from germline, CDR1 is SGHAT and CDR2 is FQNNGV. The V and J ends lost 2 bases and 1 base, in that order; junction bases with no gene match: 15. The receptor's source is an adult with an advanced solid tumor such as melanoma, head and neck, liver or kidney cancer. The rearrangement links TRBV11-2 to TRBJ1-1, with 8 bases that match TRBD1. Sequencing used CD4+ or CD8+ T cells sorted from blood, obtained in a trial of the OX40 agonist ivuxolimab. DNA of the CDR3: TGTGCCAGCAGCTTACTAGCTTGGCATACCGGGACAGGGAACACTGAAGCTTTCTTT. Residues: CASSLLAWHTGTGNTEAFF. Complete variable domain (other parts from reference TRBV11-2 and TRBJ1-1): EAGVAQSPRYKIIEKRQSVAFWCNPISGHATLYWYQQILGQGPKLLIQFQNNGVVDDSQLPKDRFSAERLKGVDSTLKIQPAKLEDSAVYLCASSLLAWHTGTGNTEAFFGQGTRLTVV.